In its sample, the clone carrying this TCR beta chain was seen a few times. What it recognizes is unknown. TCRdb passed the 5' RACE reads through MiXCR, listing each CDR3 protein once. The repertoire includes around 600,000 distinct CDR3 sequences, around 12% of them detected once, and more than 13% sits in the top ten. This sample is drawn from a study of T cells after yellow fever vaccination. Overall study context: Fractions of low cell number were prepared using SMART-Seq v4 Ultra Low Input. General study results and limits: Contaminants from the bulk population, in the form of abundant clonotypes, could be found in FACS-sorted repertoires.

Germline-derived CDR1 and CDR2 are SGHRS and YFSETQ. V lost 5 bases, J lost 6 bases, and 15 bases lay in between. The CDR3 length is 13 residues. The V call is TRBV5-1, the J call TRBJ2-7; D gene ambiguous. This material consisted of PBMCs, taken on the day of the yellow fever booster vaccination. The receptor was derived from a man younger than 45 who received the YFV17D yellow fever vaccine. Here the CDR3 DNA reads TGCGCCAGCAGTGTAGCTTGGGATCCCGAGCAGTACTTC. It encodes CASSVAWDPEQYF.